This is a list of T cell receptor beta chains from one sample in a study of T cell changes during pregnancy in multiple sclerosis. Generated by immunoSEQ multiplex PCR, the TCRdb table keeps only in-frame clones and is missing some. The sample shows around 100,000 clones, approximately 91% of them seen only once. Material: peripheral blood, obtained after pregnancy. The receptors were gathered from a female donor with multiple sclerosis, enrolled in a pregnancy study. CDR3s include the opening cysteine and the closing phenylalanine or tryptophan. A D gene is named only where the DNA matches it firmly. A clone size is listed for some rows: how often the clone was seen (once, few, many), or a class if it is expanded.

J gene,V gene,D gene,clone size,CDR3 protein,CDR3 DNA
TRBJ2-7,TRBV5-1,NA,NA,CASSLQRRSYEQYF,TGCGCCAGCAGCTTGCAGCGTAGGTCCTACGAGCAGTACTTC
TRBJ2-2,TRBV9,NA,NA,CASSVVPGHTTGELFF,TGTGCCAGCAGCGTAGTCCCAGGCCATACCACCGGGGAGCTGTTTTTT
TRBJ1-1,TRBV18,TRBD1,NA,CASSPWTGGTTEAFF,TGTGCCAGCTCACCTTGGACAGGGGGGACCACTGAAGCTTTCTTT
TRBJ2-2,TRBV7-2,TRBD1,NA,CASTLGTGTITGELFF,TGTGCCAGCACACTTGGGACAGGAACAATAACCGGGGAGCTGTTTTTT
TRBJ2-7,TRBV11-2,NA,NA,CASSLEGSGTYEQYF,TGTGCCAGCAGCTTGGAGGGATCGGGGACCTACGAGCAGTACTTC
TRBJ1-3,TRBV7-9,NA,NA,CASSLVGGGRTRNTIYF,TGTGCCAGCAGCTTAGTCGGAGGTGGACGGACGCGAAACACCATATATTTT
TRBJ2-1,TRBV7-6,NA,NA,CASSVTGGQYNEQFF,TGTGCCAGCAGCGTGACAGGTGGACAATACAATGAGCAGTTCTTC
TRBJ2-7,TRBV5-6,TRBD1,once,CASSPRPRTGDYEQYF,TGTGCCAGCAGCCCCCGTCCAAGGACAGGGGACTACGAGCAGTACTTC
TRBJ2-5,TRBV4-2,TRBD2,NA,CASSPLGGGEETQYF,TGTGCCAGCAGCCCTCTTGGGGGGGGAGAGGAGACCCAGTACTTC
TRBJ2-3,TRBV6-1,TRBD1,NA,CAMGQGADTQYF,TGTGCCATGGGACAGGGGGCAGATACGCAGTATTTT
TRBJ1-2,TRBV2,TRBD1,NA,CASTGTGVRVSGYTF,TGTGCCAGCACCGGGACAGGGGTTAGGGTTTCTGGCTACACCTTC
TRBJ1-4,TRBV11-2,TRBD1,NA,CASSGDRVATNEKLFF,TGTGCCAGCAGCGGCGACAGGGTCGCAACTAATGAAAAACTGTTTTTT
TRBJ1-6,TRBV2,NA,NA,CASTDSEAAPLHF,TGTGCCAGCACCGACAGTGAGGCGGCACCCCTCCACTTT
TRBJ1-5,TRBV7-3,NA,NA,CASSCQDRGNQPQHF,TGTGCCAGCAGCTGCCAAGACAGAGGCAATCAGCCCCAGCATTTT
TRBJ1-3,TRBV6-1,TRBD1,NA,CASSETGVSSGNTIYF,TGTGCCAGCAGTGAGACAGGGGTGAGCTCTGGAAACACCATATATTTT
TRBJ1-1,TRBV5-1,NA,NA,CASSLAGMNTEAFF,TGCGCCAGCAGCTTGGCCGGTATGAACACTGAAGCTTTCTTT
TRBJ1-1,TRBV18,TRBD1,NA,CATGTGQGWGTEAFF,TGTGCCACCGGAACCGGACAGGGGTGGGGCACTGAAGCTTTCTTT
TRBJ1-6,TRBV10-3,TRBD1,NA,CAIGTGPNSPLHF,TGTGCCATCGGGACAGGACCCAATTCACCCCTCCACTTT
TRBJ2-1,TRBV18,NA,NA,CASSPLQGSYNEQFF,TGTGCCAGCTCACCTTTACAGGGATCCTACAATGAGCAGTTCTTC
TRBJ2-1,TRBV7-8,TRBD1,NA,CASSAYPGTGRNEQFF,TGTGCCAGCAGCGCTTACCCCGGGACAGGGCGGAATGAGCAGTTCTTC
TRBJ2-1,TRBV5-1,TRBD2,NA,CASSLGGGGANNEQFF,TGCGCCAGCAGCTTGGGGGGGGGAGGGGCCAACAATGAGCAGTTCTTC
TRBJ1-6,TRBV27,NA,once,CASSWAGRGSPLHF,TGTGCCAGCAGTTGGGCCGGTCGGGGATCACCCCTCCACTTT
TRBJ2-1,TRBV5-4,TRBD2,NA,CASSSAGGLYNEQFF,TGTGCCAGCAGCTCAGCGGGGGGGCTATACAATGAGCAGTTCTTC
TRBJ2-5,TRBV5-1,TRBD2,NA,CASGFSGAQETQYF,TGCGCCAGCGGATTTAGCGGGGCTCAAGAGACCCAGTACTTC
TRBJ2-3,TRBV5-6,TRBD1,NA,CASSLESTGGRADTQYF,TGTGCCAGCAGCTTGGAGTCGACAGGGGGCCGCGCAGATACGCAGTATTTT
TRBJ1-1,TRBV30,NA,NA,CAWSLQENTEAFF,TGTGCCTGGAGTCTACAGGAGAACACTGAAGCTTTCTTT
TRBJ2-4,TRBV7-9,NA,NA,CASSLGGRVYF,TGTGCCAGCAGCTTGGGGGGGCGGGTGTACTTC
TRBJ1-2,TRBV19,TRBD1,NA,CASSAIRDRALGAYGYTF,TGTGCCAGTAGCGCGATCCGGGACAGGGCACTAGGCGCCTATGGCTACACCTTC
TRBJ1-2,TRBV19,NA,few,CASSVQGHGYTF,TGTGCCAGTAGTGTACAGGGCCATGGCTACACCTTC
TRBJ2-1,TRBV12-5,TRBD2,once,CASGLVVGLVANEQFF,TGTGCTAGTGGTTTGGTGGTGGGACTAGTTGCCAATGAGCAGTTCTTC
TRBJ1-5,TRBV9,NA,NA,CASSVEEGQPQHF,TGTGCCAGCAGCGTAGAGGAGGGTCAGCCCCAGCATTTT
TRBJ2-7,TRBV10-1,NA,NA,CASSDGDEQYF,TGCGCCAGCAGTGATGGAGACGAGCAGTACTTC